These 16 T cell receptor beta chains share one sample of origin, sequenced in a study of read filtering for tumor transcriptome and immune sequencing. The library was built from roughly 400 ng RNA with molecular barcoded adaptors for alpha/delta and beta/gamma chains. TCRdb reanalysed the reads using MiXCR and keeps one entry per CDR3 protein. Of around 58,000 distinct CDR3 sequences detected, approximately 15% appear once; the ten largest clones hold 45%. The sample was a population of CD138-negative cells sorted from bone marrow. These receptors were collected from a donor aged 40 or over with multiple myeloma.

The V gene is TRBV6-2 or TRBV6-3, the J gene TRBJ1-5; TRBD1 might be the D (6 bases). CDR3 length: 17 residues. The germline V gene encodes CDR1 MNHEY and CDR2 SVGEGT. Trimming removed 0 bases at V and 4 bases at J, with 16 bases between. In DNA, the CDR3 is TGTGCCAGCAGTTACTCGATGTCGCAGGGGCGGAATCAGCCCCAGCATTTT. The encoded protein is CASSYSMSQGRNQPQHF.

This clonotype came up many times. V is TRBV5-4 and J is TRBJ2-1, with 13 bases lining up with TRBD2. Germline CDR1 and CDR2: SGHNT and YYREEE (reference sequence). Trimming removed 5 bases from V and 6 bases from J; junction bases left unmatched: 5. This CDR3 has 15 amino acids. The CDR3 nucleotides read TGTGCCAGCAGATCACTAGCGGGAGGGCCCAATGAGCAGTTCTTC. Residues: CASRSLAGGPNEQFF. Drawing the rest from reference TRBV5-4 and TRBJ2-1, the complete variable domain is ETGVTQSPTHLIKTRGQQVTLRCSSQSGHNTVSWYQQALGQGPQFIFQYYREEENGRGNFPPRFSGLQFPNYSSELNVNALELDDSALYLCASRSLAGGPNEQFFGPGTRLTVL.

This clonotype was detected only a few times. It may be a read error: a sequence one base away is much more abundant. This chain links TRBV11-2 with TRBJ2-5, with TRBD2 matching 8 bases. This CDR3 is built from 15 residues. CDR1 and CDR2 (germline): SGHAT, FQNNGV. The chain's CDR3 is CASSLGAGVSEAQYF. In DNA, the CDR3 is TGTGCCAGCAGCTTAGGAGCGGGAGTGTCAGAGGCCCAGTACTTC.

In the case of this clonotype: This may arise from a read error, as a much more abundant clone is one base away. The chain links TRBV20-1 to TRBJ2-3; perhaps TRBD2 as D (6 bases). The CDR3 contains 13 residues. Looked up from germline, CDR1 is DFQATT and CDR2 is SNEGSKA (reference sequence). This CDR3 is CSAVDGGRDTRYF. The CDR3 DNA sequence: TGCAGTGCTGTGGACGGGGGTAGGGATACGCGGTATTTT.

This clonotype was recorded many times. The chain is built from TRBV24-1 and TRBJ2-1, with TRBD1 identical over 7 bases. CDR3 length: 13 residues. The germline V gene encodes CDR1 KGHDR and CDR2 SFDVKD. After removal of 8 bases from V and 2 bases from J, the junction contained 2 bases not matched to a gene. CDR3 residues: CATIDRAYNEQFF. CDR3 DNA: TGTGCCACCATCGACAGGGCCTACAATGAGCAGTTCTTC.

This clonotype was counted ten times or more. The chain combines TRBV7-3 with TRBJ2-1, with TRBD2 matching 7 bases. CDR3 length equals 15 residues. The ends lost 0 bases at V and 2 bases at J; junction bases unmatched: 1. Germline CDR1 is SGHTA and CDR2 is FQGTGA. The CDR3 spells CASSLTGGTYNEQFF. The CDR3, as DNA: TGTGCCAGCAGCTTAACCGGGGGGACCTACAATGAGCAGTTCTTC. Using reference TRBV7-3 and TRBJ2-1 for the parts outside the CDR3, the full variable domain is GAGVSQTPSNKVTEKGKYVELRCDPISGHTALYWYRQSLGQGPEFLIYFQGTGAADDSGLPNDRFFAVRPEGSVSTLKIQRTERGDSAVYLCASSLTGGTYNEQFFGPGTRLTVL.

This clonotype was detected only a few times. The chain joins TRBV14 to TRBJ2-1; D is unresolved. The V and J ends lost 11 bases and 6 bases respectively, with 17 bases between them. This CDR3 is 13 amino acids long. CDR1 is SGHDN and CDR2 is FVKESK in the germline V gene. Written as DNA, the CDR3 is TGTGCCTCCTCGGAAGCCTGGGGCAATGAGCAGTTCTTC. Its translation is CASSEAWGNEQFF.

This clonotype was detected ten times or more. The CDR3 loop is CSVGRGGGYTF. CDR3 DNA sequence: TGCAGCGTTGGCAGGGGAGGCGGCTACACCTTC. This rearrangement joins TRBV29-1 to TRBJ1-2; possible D gene TRBD1, 6 bases. CDR3 length: 11 residues. Germline lookup yields CDR1 SQVTM and CDR2 ANQGSEA. V dropped 4 bases and J dropped 8 bases, with 11 bases sitting between them.

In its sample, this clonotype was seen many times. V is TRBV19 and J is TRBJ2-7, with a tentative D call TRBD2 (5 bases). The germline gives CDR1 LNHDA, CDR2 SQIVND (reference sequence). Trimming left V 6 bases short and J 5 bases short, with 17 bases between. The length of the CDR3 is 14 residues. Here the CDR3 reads CASRPTTIGDEQYF. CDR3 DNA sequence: TGTGCCAGTAGACCGACTACCATAGGCGACGAGCAGTACTTC.

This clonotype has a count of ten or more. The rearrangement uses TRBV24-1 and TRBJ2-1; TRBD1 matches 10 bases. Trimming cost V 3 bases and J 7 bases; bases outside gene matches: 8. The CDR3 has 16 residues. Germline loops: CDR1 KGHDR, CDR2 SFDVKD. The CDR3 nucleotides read TGTGCCACCAGTGATCCCCGGGACAGGGGAGGGAATGAGCAGTTCTTC. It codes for CATSDPRDRGGNEQFF.

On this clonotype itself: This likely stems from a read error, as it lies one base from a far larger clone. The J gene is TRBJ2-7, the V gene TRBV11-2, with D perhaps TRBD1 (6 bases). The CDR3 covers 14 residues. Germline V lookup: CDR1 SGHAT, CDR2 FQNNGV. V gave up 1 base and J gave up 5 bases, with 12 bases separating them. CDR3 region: CASSLGQGSHEQYF. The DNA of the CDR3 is TGTGCCAGCAGCTTAGGGCAGGGGTCCCACGAGCAGTACTTC. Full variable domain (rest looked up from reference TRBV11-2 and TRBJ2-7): EAGVAQSPRYKIIEKRQSVAFWCNPISGHATLYWYQQILGQGPKLLIQFQNNGVVDDSQLPKDRFSAERLKGVDSTLKIQPAKLEDSAVYLCASSLGQGSHEQYFGPGTRLTVT.

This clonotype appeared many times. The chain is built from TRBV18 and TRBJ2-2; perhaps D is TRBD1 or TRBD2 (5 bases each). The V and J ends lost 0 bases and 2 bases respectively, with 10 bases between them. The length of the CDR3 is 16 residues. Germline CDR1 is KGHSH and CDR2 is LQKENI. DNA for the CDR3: TGTGCCAGCTCACCACCGAAGGGGAGAAACACCGGGGAGCTGTTTTTT. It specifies CASSPPKGRNTGELFF.

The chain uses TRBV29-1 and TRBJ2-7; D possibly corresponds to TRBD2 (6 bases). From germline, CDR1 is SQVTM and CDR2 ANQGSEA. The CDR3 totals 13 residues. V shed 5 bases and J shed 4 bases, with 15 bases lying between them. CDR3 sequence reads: CSVKRAGSYEQYF. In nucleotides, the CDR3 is TGCAGCGTTAAAAGGGCGGGGTCTTACGAGCAGTACTTC.

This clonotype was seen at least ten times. CDR3 in amino acids: CSARSGGDQPQHF. The CDR3 DNA sequence: TGCAGTGCTAGATCCGGAGGAGATCAGCCCCAGCATTTT. V is TRBV20-1 and J is TRBJ1-5, with unresolved D. Trimming pared 2 bases from V and 5 bases from J, leaving 10 bases between. Germline V CDR1 and CDR2: DFQATT, SNEGSKA (reference sequence). CDR3 length: 13 residues.

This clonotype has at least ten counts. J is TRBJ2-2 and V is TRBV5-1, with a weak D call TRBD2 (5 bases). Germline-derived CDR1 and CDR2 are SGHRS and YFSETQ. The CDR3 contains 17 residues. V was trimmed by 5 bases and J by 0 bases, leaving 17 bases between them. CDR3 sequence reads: CASRKEAQLSNTGELFF. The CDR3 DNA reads TGCGCCAGCAGAAAGGAGGCACAACTATCGAACACCGGGGAGCTGTTTTTT.

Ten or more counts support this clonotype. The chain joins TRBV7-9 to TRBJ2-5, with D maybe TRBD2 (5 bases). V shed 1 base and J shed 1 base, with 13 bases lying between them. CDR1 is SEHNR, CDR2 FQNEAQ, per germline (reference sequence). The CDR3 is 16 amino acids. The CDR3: CASSLGKPGVQETQYF. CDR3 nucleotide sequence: TGTGCCAGCAGCTTAGGCAAACCCGGGGTCCAAGAGACCCAGTACTTC.